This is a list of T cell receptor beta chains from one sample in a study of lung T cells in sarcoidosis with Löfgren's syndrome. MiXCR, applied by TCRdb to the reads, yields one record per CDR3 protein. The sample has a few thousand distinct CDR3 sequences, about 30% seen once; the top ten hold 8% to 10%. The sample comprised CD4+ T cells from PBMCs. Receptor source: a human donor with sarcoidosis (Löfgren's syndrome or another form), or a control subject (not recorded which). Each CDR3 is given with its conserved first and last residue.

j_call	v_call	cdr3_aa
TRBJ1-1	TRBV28	CASSLPTGGIAEAFF
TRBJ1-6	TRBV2	CASSNRGLEQPLHF
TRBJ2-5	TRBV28	CASSLTRGGTSGRQETQYF
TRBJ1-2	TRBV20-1	CSAFPPGPPILYTF
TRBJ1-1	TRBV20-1	CSARRNTEAFF
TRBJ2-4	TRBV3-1	CASSQELRLGTIQYF
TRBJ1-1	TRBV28	CAGSLLGGRNTEAFF
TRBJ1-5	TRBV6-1	CATKTENNQPQHF
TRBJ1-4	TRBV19	CASTEQGFDEKLFF
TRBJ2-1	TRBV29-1	CSVDFAGNEQFF
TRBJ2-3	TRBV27	CASSRPGLATDTQYF
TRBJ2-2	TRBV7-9	CASSASGTGTGELFF
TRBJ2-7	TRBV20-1	CSASDNGDRFYERYF
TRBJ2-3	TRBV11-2	CASRQTPTSGSRFTDTQYF
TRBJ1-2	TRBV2	CAGSENRGSGYTF
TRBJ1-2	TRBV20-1	CSARKSYPTIGYGYTF
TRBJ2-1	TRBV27	CASSLQVLPSYNEQFF
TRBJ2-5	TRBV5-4	CASSLGDGSPNQETQYF
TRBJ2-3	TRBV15	CATSSYRALLAGSWDTQYF
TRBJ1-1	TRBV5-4	CASSLDVGEAFF
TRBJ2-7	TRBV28	CASRGMGRSYEQYF
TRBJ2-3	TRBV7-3	CASSFTGDTQYF
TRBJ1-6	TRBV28	CASTGSSYNSPLHF
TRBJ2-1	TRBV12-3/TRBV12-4	CASSLDRAGSYNEQFF
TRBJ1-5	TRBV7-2	CASIRDVNQPQHF
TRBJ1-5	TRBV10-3	CASQAGKDQPQHF
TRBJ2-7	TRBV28	CASRGMGRPYGQYF
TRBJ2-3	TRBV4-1	CASSQVNMGLDFTDTQYF
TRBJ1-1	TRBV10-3	CASNSNNVSEAFF
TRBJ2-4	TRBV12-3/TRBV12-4	CASSSTRNIQYF
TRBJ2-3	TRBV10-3	CAISVSGDSTDTQYF
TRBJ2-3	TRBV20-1	CSASGRARSSSDTQYF
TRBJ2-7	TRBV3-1	CASSQDSRATYEQYF
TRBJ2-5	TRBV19	CAKRTYQETQYF
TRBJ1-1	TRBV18	CASRTGTSTEAFF
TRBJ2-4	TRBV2	CASSEGQGAKNIQYF
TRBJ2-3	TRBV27	CASSFRLAGDPQYF
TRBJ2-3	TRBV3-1	CASSQRGPDTQYF
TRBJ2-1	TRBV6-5	CASGYWDSQAYNEQFF
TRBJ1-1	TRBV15	CTTSSSAQAFF
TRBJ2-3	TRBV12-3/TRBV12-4	CASSLIHTDTQYF
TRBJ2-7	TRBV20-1	CGVGTSGRLSSYEQYF